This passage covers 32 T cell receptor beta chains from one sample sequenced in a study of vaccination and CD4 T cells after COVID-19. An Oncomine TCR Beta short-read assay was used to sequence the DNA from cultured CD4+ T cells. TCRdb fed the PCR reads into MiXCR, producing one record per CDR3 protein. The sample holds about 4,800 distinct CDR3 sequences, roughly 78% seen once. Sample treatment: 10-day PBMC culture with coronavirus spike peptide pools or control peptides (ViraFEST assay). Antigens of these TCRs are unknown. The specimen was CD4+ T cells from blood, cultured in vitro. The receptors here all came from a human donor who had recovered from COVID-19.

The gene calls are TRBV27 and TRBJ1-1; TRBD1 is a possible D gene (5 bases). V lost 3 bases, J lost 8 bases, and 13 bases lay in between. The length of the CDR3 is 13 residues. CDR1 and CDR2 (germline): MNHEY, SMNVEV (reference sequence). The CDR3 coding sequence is TGTGCCAGCAGTTTGTCCGGGACGGCAGAAGCTTTCTTT. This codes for CASSLSGTAEAFF.

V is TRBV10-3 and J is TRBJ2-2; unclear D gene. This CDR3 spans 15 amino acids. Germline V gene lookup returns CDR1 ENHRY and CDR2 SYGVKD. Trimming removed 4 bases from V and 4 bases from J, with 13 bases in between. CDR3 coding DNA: TGTGCCATCAGTGCCGGTCTACGCAGCACCGGGGAGCTGTTTTTT. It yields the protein CAISAGLRSTGELFF.

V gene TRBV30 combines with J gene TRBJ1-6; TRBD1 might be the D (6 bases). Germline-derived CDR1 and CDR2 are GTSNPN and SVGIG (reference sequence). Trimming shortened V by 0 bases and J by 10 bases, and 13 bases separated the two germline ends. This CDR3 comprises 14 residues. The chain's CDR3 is CAWSVTGRDSPLHF. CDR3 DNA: TGTGCCTGGAGTGTCACAGGGAGGGACTCACCCCTCCACTTT.

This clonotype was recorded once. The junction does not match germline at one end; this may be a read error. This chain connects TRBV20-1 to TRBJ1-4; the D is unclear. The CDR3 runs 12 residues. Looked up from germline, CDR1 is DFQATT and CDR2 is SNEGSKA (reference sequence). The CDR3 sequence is CSARESGEKLFF. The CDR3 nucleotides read TGCAGTGCTCGAGAATCAGGCGAAAAACTGTTTTTT.

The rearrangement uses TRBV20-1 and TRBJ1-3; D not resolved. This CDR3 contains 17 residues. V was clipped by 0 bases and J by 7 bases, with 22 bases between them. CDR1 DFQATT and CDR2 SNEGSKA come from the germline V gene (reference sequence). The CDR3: CSARDPASPLLRNTIYF. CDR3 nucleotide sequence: TGCAGTGCTAGAGATCCGGCAAGTCCCCTTCTCCGGAACACCATATATTTT.

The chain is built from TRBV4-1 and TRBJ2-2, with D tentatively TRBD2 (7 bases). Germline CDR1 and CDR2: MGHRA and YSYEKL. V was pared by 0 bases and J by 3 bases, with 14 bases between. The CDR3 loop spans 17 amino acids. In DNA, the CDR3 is TGCGCCAGCAGCCAAGATCAGGCGGGGGCCGACACCGGGGAGCTGTTTTTT. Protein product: CASSQDQAGADTGELFF.

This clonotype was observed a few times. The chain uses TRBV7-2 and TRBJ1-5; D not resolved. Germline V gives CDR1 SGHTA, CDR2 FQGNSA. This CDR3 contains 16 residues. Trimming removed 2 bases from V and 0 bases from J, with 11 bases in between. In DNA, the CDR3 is TGTGCCAGCAGCTTATGGGGAGCTGCTAGCAATCAGCCCCAGCATTTT. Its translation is CASSLWGAASNQPQHF.

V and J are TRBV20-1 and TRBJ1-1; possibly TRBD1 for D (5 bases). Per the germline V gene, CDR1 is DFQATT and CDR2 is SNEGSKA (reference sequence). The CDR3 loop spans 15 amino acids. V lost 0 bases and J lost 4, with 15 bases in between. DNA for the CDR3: TGCAGTGCTAGAGATAGGGGCCCAACGGGCACTGAAGCTTTCTTT. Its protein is CSARDRGPTGTEAFF.

The CDR3 DNA is TGTGCCAGCAGCGACGACGGAAACTATGGCTACACCTTC. Protein sequence: CASSDDGNYGYTF. The rearrangement uses TRBV6-1 and TRBJ1-2; D is ambiguous. Trimming took 6 bases from V and 2 from J, leaving 10 bases between them. Germline CDR1 and CDR2: MNHNS and SASEGT. This CDR3 spans 13 amino acids.

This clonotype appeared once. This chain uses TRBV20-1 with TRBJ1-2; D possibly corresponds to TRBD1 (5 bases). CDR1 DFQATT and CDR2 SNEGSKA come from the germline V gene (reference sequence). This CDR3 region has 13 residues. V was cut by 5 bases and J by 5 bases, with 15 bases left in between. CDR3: CSARGRGDYGYTF. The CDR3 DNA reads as TGCAGTGCTCGGGGGAGGGGAGATTATGGCTACACCTTC.

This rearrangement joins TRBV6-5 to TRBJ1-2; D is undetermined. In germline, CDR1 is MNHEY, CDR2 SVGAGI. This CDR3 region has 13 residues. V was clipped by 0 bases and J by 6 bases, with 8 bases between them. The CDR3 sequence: CASSYSSGDGYTF. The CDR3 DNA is TGTGCCAGCAGTTACTCGAGCGGGGATGGCTACACCTTC.

CDR3 in amino acids: CASSLRGATGRTEAFF. The CDR3 nucleotides read TGTGCCAGCAGTCTCAGGGGGGCAACGGGTCGTACTGAAGCTTTCTTT. The rearrangement joins TRBV12-3 or TRBV12-4 to TRBJ1-1; 7 nucleotides line up with TRBD1. The V segment lost 5 bases and the J segment 5 bases; nucleotides outside the gene matches: 14. The CDR3 spans 16 residues.

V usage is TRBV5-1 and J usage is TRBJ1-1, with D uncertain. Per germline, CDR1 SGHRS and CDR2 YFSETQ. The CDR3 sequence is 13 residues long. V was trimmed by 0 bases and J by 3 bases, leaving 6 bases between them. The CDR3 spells CASSLGQDTEAFF. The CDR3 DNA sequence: TGCGCCAGCAGCTTGGGGCAGGACACTGAAGCTTTCTTT.

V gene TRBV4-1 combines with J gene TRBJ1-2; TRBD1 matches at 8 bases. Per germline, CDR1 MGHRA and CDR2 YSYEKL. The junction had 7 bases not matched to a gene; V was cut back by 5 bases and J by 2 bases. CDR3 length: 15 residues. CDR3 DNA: TGCGCCAGCAGCTACGACAGGGGAATCAACTATGGCTACACCTTC. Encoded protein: CASSYDRGINYGYTF.

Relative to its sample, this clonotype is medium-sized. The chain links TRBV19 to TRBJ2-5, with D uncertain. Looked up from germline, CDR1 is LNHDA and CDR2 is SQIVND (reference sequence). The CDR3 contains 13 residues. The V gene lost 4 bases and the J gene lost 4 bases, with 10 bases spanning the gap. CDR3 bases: TGTGCCAGTAGTAGGGGATTCGTAGAGACCCAGTACTTC. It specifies CASSRGFVETQYF.

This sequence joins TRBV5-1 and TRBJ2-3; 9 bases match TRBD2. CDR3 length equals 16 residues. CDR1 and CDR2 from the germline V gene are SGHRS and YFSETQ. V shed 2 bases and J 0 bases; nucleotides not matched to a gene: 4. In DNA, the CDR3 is TGCGCCAGCAGCTTTAGCGGGGGCCCTAGCACAGATACGCAGTATTTT. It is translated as CASSFSGGPSTDTQYF.

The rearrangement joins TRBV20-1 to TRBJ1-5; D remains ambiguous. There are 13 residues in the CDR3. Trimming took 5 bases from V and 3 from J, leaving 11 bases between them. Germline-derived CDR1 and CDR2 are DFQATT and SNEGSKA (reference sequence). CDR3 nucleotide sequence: TGCAGTGCTGCGGACCCAGACAATCAGCCCCAGCATTTT. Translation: CSAADPDNQPQHF.

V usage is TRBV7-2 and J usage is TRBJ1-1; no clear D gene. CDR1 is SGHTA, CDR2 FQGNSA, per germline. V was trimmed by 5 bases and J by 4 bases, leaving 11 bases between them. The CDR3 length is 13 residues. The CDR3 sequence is CASSPSTGTEAFF. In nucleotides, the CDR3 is TGTGCCAGCAGCCCCTCAACGGGCACTGAAGCTTTCTTT.

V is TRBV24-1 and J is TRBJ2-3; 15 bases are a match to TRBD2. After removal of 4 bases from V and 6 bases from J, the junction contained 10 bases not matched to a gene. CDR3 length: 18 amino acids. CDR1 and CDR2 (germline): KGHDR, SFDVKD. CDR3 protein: CATSDQGLAGGPADTQYF. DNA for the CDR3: TGTGCCACCAGTGACCAGGGACTAGCGGGGGGCCCCGCGGATACGCAGTATTTT.

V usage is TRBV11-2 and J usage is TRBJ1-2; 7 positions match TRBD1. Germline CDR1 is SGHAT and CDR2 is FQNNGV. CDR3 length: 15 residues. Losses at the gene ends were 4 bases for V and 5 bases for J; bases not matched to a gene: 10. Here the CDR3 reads CASSSRQGSLYGYTF. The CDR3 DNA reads TGTGCCAGCAGCTCCCGACAGGGTAGCCTTTATGGCTACACCTTC.

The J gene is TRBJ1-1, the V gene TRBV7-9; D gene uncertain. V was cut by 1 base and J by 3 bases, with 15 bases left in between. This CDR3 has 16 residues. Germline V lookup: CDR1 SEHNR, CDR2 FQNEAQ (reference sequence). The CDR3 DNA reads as TGTGCCAGCAGCTTAGGTCCCCAAGGATTTGACACTGAAGCTTTCTTT. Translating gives CASSLGPQGFDTEAFF.

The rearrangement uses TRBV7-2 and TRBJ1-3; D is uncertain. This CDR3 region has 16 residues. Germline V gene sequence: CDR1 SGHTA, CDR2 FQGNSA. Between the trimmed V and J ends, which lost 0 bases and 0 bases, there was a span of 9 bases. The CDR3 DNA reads TGTGCCAGCAGCTTAGCAGGGATAGGCTCTGGAAACACCATATATTTT. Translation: CASSLAGIGSGNTIYF.

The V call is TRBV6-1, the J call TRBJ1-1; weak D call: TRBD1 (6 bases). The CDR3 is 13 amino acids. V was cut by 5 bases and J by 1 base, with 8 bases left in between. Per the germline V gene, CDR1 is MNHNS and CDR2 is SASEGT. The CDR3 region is CASSPTGNTEAFF. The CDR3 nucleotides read TGTGCCAGCAGTCCGACAGGGAACACTGAAGCTTTCTTT.

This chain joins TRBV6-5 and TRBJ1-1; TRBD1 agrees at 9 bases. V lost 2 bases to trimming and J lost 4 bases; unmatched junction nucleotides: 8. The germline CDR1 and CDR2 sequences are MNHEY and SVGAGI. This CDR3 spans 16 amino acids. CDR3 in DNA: TGTGCCAGCAGTTACCCGACAGGGGGAGTGGTCACTGAAGCTTTCTTT. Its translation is CASSYPTGGVVTEAFF.

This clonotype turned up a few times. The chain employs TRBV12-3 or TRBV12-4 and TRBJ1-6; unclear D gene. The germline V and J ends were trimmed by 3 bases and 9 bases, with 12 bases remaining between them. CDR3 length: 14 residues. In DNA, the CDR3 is TGTGCCAGCAGTTTTTCGTCTGAACTTTCACCCCTCCACTTT. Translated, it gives CASSFSSELSPLHF.

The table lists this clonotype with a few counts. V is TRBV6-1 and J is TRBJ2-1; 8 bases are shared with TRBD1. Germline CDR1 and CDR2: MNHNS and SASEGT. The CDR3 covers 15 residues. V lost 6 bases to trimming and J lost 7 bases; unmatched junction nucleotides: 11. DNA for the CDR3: TGTGCCAGCAGCCAAGGACAGGGAATAGTAAATGAGCAGTTCTTC. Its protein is CASSQGQGIVNEQFF.

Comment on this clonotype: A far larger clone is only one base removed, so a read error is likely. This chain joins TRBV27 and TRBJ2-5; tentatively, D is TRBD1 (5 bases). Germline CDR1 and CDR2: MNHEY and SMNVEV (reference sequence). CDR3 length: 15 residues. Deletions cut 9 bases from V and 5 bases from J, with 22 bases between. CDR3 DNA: TGTGCCAGTAGACTCGCGTCCAGGGCCGGGGAGACCCAGTACTTC. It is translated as CASRLASRAGETQYF.

The CDR3, as DNA: TGCAGTGTAGGGAGGGGAGGAGGGGCCAACGTCCTGACTTTC. Translated: CSVGRGGGANVLTF. The chain couples TRBV20-1 to TRBJ2-6; 7 nucleotides agree with TRBD2. This CDR3 is 14 amino acids long. V trimming: 7 bases; J trimming: 4 bases; junction bases outside the gene matches: 7. Germline-derived CDR1 and CDR2 are DFQATT and SNEGSKA (reference sequence).

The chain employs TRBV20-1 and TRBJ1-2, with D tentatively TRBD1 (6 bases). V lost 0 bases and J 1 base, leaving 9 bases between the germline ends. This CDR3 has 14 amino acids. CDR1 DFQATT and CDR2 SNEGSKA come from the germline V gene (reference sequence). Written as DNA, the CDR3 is TGCAGTGCTAGAGATCCACAGGGTAACTATGGCTACACCTTC. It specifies CSARDPQGNYGYTF.

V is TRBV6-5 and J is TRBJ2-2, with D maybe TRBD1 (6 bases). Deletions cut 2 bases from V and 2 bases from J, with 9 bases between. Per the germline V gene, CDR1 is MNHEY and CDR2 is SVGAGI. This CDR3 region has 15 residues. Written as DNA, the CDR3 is TGTGCCAGCAGTTACGGCAGGGGCAACACCGGGGAGCTGTTTTTT. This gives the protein CASSYGRGNTGELFF.

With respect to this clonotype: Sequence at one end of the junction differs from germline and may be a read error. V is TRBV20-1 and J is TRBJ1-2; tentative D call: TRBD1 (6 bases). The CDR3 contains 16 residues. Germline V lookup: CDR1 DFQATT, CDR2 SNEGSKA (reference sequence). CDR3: CTFWGGLGSLGYGHTF. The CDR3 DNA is TGCACCTTTTGGGGGGGGCTCGGGTCGTTGGGCTATGGCCACACCTTC.

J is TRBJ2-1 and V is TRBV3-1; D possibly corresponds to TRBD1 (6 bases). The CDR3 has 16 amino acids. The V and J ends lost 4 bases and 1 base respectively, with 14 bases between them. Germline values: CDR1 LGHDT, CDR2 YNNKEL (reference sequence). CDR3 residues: CASSRLTGNSYNEQFF. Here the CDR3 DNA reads TGTGCCAGCAGCCGCCTAACAGGGAATTCCTACAATGAGCAGTTCTTC.